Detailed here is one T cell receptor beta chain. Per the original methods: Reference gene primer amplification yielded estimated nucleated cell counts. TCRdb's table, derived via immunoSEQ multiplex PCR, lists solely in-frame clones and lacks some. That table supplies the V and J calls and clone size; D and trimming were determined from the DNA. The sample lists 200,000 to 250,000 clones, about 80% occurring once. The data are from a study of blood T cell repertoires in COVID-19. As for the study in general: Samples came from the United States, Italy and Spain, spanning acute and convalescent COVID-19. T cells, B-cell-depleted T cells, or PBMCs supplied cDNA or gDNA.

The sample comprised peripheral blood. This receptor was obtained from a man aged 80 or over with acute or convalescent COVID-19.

DNA of the CDR3: TGCGCCAGCAGCCATGACACCAGTCATGGCTACACCTTC. As protein: CASSHDTSHGYTF. This sequence joins TRBV4-1 and TRBJ1-2, with D unclear. The CDR3 covers 13 residues. Between the trimmed V and J ends, which lost 3 bases and 6 bases, there was a span of 11 bases. Looked up from germline, CDR1 is MGHRA and CDR2 is YSYEKL.